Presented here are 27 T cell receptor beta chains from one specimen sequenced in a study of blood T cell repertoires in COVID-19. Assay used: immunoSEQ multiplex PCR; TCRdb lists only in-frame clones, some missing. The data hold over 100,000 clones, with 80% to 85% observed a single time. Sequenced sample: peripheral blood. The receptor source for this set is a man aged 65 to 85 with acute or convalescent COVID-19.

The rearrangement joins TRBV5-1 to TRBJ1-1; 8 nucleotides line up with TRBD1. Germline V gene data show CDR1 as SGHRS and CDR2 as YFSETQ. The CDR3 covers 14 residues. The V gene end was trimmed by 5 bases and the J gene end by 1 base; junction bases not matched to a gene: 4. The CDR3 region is CASRRGTGNTEAFF. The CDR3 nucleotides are TGCGCCAGCAGACGGGGGACAGGGAACACTGAAGCTTTCTTT.

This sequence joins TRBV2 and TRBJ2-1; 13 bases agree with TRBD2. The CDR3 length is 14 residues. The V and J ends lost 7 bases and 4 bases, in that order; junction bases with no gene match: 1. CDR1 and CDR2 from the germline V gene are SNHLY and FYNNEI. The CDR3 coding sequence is TGTGCCAGCACGGGACTAGCGGGGTACAATGAGCAGTTCTTC. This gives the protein CASTGLAGYNEQFF.

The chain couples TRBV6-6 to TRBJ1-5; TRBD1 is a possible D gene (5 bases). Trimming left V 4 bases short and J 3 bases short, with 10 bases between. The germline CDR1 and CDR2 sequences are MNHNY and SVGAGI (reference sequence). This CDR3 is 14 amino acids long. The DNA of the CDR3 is TGTGCCAGCAGTTTGGGGCAGGACAATCAGCCCCAGCATTTT. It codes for CASSLGQDNQPQHF.

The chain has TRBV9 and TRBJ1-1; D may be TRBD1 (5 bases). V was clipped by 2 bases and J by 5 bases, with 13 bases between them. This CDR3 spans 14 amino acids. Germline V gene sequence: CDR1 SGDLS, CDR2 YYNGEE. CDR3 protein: CASSVGHGSTEAFF. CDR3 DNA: TGTGCCAGCAGCGTCGGACACGGGTCGACTGAAGCTTTCTTT.

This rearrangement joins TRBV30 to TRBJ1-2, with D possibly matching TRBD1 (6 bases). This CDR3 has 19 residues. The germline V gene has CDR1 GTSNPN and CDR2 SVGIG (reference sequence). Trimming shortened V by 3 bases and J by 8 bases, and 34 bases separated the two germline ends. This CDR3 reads CAWRVEIWGTRRPKEGYTF. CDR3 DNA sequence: TGTGCCTGGAGAGTAGAGATTTGGGGGACACGACGCCCTAAGGAGGGCTACACCTTC. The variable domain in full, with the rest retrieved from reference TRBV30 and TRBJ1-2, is SQTIHQWPATLVQPVGSPLSLECTVEGTSNPNLYWYRQAAGRGLQLLFYSVGIGQISSEVPQNLSASRPQDRQFILSSKKLLLSDSGFYLCAWRVEIWGTRRPKEGYTFGSGTRLTVV.

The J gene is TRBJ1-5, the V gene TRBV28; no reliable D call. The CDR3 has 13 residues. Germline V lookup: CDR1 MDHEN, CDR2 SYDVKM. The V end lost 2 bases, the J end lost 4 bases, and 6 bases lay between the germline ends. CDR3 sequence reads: CASSLGRNQPQHF. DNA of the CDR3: TGTGCCAGCAGTTTAGGCAGAAATCAGCCCCAGCATTTT. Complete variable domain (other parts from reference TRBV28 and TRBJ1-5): DVKVTQSSRYLVKRTGEKVFLECVQDMDHENMFWYRQDPGLGLRLIYFSYDVKMKEKGDIPEGYSVSREKKERFSLILESASTNQTSMYLCASSLGRNQPQHFGDGTRLSIL.

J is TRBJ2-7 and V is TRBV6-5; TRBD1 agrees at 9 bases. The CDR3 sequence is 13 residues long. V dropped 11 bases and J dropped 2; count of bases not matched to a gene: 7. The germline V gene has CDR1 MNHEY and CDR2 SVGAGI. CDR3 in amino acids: CAGRDRVTYEQYF. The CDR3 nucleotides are TGTGCCGGCCGGGACAGGGTGACCTACGAGCAGTACTTC.

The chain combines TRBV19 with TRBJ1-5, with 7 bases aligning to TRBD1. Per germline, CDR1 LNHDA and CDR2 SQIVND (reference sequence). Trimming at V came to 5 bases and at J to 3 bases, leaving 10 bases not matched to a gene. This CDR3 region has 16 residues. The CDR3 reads CASSSPAGQTNQPQHF. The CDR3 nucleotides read TGTGCCAGTAGTTCCCCCGCGGGACAGACCAATCAGCCCCAGCATTTT.

CDR3 sequence (DNA): TGTGCCAGCTCACCATCGACTGATTATGGCTACACCTTC. Residues: CASSPSTDYGYTF. V is TRBV18 and J is TRBJ1-2; D gene unclear. Germline V gene data show CDR1 as KGHSH and CDR2 as LQKENI. This CDR3 comprises 13 residues. Trimming pared 2 bases from V and 5 bases from J, leaving 9 bases between.

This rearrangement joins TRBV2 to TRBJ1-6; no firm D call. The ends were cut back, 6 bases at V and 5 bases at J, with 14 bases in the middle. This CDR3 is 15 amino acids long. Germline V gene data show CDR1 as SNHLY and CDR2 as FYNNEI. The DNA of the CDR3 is TGTGCCAGCAGGGGATCGGGGAAAAATAATTCACCCCTCCACTTT. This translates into CASRGSGKNNSPLHF.

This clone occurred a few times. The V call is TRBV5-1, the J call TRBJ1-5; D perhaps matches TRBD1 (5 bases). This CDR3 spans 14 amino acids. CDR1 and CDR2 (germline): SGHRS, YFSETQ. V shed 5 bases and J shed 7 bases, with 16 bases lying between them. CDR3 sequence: CASRMSGGDQPQHF. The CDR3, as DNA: TGCGCCAGCAGGATGAGCGGGGGTGACCAGCCCCAGCATTTT.

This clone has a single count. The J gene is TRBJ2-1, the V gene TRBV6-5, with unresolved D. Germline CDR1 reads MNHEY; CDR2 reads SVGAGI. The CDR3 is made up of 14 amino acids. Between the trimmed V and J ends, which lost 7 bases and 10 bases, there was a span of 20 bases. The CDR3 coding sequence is TGTGCCAGCAACGCGATCTCCCTCAAACGGGAGCAGTTCTTC. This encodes CASNAISLKREQFF.

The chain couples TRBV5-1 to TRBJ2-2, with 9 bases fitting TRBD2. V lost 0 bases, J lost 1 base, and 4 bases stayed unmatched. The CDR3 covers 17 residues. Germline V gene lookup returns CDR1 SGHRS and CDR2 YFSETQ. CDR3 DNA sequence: TGCGCCAGCAGCTTGGCCGGAGCGGGAGGGAACACCGGGGAGCTGTTTTTT. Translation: CASSLAGAGGNTGELFF. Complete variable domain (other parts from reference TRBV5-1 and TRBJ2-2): KAGVTQTPRYLIKTRGQQVTLSCSPISGHRSVSWYQQTPGQGLQFLFEYFSETQRNKGNFPGRFSGRQFSNSRSEMNVSTLELGDSALYLCASSLAGAGGNTGELFFGEGSRLTVL.

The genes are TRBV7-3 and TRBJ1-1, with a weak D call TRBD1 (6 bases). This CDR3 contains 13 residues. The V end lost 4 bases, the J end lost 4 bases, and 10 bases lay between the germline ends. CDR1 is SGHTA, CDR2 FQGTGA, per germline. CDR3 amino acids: CASSSQTGTEAFF. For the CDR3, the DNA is TGTGCCAGCAGCTCCCAGACAGGCACTGAAGCTTTCTTT.

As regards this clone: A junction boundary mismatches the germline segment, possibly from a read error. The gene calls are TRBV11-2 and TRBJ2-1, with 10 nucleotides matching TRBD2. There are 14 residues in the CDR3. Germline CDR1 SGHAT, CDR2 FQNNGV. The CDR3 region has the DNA TGTGCCAGCACCTTAGCGGGGGGATCCAATGAGCAGTTCTTC. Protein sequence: CASTLAGGSNEQFF.

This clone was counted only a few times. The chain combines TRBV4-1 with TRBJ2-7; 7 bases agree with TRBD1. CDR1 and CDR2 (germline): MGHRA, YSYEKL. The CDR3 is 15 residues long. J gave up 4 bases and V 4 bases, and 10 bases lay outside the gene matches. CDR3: CASSPRQGTRYEQYF. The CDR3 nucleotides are TGCGCCAGCAGCCCCCGACAGGGAACTCGGTACGAGCAGTACTTC.

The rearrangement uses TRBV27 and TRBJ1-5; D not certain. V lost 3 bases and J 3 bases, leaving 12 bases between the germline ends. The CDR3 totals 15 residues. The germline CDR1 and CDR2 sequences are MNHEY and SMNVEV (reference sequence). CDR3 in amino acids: CASSFSGVLNQPQHF. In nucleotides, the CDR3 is TGTGCCAGCAGTTTCTCGGGAGTCCTCAATCAGCCCCAGCATTTT.

CDR3 in DNA: TGCGCCAGCAGCCTCTCCGCCTACAATGAGCAGTTCTTC. Its translation: CASSLSAYNEQFF. The chain is built from TRBV4-1 and TRBJ2-1; no definite D call. V was cut by 4 bases and J by 2 bases, with 6 bases left in between. The CDR3 is 13 amino acids. Germline CDR1 MGHRA, CDR2 YSYEKL.

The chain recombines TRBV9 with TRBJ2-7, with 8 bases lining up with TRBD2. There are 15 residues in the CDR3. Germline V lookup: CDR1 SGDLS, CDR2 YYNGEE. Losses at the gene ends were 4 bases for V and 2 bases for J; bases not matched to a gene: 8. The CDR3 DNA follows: TGTGCCAGCAGCCCCCGGGGTAGCGGGACCTACGAGCAGTACTTC. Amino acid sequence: CASSPRGSGTYEQYF.

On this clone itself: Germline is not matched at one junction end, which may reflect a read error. In nucleotides, the CDR3 is TGTGCCAGCAGCCTAGGGACACCGAATACCTACGAGCAGTACTTC. Amino acid sequence: CASSLGTPNTYEQYF. The chain links TRBV13 to TRBJ2-7, with D tentatively TRBD1 (6 bases). Germline V CDR1 and CDR2: PRHDT, FYEKMQ (reference sequence). The CDR3 is 15 amino acids.

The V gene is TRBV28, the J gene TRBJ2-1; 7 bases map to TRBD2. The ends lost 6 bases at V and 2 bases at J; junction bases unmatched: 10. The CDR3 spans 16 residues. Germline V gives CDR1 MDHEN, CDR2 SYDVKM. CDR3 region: CASSPLLAVPYNEQFF. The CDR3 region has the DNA TGTGCCAGCAGCCCCCTTCTAGCGGTACCCTACAATGAGCAGTTCTTC.

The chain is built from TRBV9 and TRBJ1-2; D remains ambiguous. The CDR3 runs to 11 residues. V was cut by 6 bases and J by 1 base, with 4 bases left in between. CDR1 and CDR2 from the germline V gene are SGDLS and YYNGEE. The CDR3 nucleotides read TGTGCCAGCACCAATAACTATGGCTACACCTTC. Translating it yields CASTNNYGYTF.

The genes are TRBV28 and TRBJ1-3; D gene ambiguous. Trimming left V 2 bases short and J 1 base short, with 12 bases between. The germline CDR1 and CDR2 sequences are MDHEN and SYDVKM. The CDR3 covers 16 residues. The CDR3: CASSLAWAPSGNTIYF. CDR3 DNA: TGTGCCAGCAGTTTAGCCTGGGCTCCATCTGGAAACACCATATATTTT.

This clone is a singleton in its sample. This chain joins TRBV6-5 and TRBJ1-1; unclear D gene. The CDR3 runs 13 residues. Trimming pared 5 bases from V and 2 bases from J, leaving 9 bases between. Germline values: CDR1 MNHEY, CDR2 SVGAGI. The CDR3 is CASSNTFNTEAFF. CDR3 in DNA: TGTGCCAGCAGTAATACATTTAACACTGAAGCTTTCTTT.

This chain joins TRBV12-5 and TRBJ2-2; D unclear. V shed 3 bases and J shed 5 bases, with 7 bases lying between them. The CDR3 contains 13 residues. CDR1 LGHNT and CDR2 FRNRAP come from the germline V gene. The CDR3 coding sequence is TGTGCTAGTGGTTTACGACTGACCGGGGAGCTGTTTTTT. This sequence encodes CASGLRLTGELFF.

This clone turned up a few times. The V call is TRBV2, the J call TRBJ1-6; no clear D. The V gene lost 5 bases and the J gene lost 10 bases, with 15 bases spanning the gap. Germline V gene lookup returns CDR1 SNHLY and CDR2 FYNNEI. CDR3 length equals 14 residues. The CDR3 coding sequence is TGTGCCAGCAGTACCCTGGCCAGCGGGTCACCCCTCCACTTT. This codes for CASSTLASGSPLHF.

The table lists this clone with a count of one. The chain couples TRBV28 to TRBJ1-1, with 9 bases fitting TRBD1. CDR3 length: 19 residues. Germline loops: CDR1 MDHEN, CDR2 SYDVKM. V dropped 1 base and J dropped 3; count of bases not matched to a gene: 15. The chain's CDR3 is CASSLSGHGTGTGHTEAFF. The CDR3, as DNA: TGTGCCAGCAGTTTATCTGGCCACGGGACAGGGACGGGGCACACTGAAGCTTTCTTT.